This T cell receptor (beta chain) was captured in a study of cytomegalovirus exposure and HLA in healthy donors. Concerning this clone: The junction and the germline gene differ at one end; a read error may be behind it.

The CDR3 loop spans 17 amino acids. The germline CDR1 and CDR2 sequences are SSHAT and FNYEAQ (reference sequence). 60 Vbeta and 13 Jbeta primers were used in PCR. Sequenced by immunoSEQ multiplex PCR; TCRdb stores in-frame clones only, minus some. This sample has some 130,000 clones, with about four fifths found just once. The source of this sequence is a woman aged 35 to 49 in good health and CMV-seronegative. J is TRBJ2-6 and V is TRBV7-7, with TRBD1 identical over 7 bases. The sample taken for sequencing was PBMCs. CDR3 in DNA: TGTGCTAGCAGCCCAGCCAGGGGGAGCTCTGGGGCCAACGTCCTGACTTTC. Amino acid sequence: CASSPARGSSGANVLTF. Drawing the rest from reference TRBV7-7 and TRBJ2-6, the complete variable domain is GAGVSQSPRYKVTKRGQDVTLRCDPISSHATLYWYQQALGQGPEFLTYFNYEAQPDKSGLPSDRFSAERPEGSISTLTIQRTEQRDSAMYRCASSPARGSSGANVLTFGAGSRLTVL.